The present entry profiles one TCR beta chain with its context. Its antigen is unknown. This sample stems from a study of cytomegalovirus exposure and HLA in healthy donors. PCR employed 60 Vbeta and 13 Jbeta primers. TCRdb's table, derived via immunoSEQ multiplex PCR, lists solely in-frame clones and lacks some. The data show tens of thousands of clones, roughly 65% seen once. This CDR3 comprises 14 residues. CDR1 is LGHNA, CDR2 YSLEER, per germline. V was clipped by 3 bases and J by 4 bases, with 10 bases between them. General study points: The number of N-insertions in an Asian-associated ancestry cluster was reportedly below the roughly 660-donor mean in a later analysis. A later analysis linked around 15,000 TCR beta sequences to HLA alleles at 0.05 false discovery rate.

This chain joins TRBV4-3 and TRBJ1-3; D uncertain. The specimen sequenced was PBMCs. The clonotype was recovered from a young woman in good health and CMV-seronegative. This chain's CDR3 is CASSQEPAGNTIYF. Written as DNA, the CDR3 is TGCGCCAGCAGCCAGGAGCCTGCAGGAAACACCATATATTTT.